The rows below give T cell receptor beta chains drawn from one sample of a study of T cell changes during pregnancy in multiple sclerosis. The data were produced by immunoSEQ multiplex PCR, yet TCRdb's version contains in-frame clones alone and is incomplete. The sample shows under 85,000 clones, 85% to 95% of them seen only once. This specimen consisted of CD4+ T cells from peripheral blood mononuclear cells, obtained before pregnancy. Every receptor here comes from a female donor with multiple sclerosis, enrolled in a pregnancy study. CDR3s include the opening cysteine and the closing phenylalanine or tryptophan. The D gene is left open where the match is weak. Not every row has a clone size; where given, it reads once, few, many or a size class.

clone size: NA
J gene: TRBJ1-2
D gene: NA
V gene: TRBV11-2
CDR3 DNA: TGTGCCAGCAGCGCCCAACGCGGGGGCTCTGGCTACACCTTC
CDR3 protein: CASSAQRGGSGYTF

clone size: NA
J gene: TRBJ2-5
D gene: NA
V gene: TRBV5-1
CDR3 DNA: TGCGCCAGCAGCTTGGTCTCAGGGAGGGAGACCCAGTACTTC
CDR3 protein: CASSLVSGRETQYF

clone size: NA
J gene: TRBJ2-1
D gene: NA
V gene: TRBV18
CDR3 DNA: TGTGCCAGCACAATAGACTACGCCGGAGGTGAGCAGTTCTTC
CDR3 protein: CASTIDYAGGEQFF

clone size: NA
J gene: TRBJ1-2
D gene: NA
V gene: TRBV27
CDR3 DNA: TGTGCCAGCAAAGGGGTGGGGGCTCTTGGCTACACCTTC
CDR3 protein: CASKGVGALGYTF

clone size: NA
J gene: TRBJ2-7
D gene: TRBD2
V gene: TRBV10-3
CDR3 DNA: TGTGCCATCAGGGAGGAGGGGCTAGCGGGCTACGAGCAGTACTTC
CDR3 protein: CAIREEGLAGYEQYF

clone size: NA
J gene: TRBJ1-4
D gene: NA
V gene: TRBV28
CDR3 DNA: TGTGCCAGCAGTGGGAGGGGTTGGGAAAAACTGTTTTTT
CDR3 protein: CASSGRGWEKLFF

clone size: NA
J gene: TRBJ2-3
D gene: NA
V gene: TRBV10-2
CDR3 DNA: TGCGCCAGCACAGGACTGGCAGATACGCAGTATTTT
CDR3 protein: CASTGLADTQYF

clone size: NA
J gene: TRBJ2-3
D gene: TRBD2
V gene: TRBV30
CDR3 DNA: TGTGCCCTCTCCTCTCGACTAGCGCCAGATACGCAGTATTTT
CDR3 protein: CALSSRLAPDTQYF

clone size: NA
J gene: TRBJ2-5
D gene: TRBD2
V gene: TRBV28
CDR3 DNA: TGTGCCAGCAGTTTCCATTCCTTGGGACTACAACAAGAGACCCAGTACTTC
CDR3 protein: CASSFHSLGLQQETQYF

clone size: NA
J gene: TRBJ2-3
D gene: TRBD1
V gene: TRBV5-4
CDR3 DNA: TGTGCCAGCAGCTTGGGGGGGACAGGGGTCCTGAGGGATACGCAGTATTTT
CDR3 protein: CASSLGGTGVLRDTQYF

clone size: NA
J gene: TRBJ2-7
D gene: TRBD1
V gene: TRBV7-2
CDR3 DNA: TGTGCCAGCAGCTCTGACAGGGTGGTCAACGAGCAGTACTTC
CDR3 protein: CASSSDRVVNEQYF

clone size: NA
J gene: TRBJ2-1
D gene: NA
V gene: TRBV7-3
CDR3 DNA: TGTGCCAGCAGCCCCGGTGGCTCCTACAATGAGCAGTTCTTC
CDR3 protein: CASSPGGSYNEQFF

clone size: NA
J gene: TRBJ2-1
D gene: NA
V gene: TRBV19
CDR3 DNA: TGTGCCAGTAGTATACATCGGGTACGGGGCAATGAGCAGTTCTTC
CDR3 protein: CASSIHRVRGNEQFF

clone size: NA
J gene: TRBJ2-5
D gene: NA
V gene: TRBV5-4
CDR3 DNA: TGTGCCAGCAGCCGAGCTCAAGTCCAAGAGACCCAGTACTTC
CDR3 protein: CASSRAQVQETQYF

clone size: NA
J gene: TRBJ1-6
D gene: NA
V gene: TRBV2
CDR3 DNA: TGTGCCAGCACCTTCGGGCTTCATGCGGGTTCACCCCTCCACTTT
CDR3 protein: CASTFGLHAGSPLHF

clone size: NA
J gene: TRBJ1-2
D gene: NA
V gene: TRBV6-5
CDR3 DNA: TGTGCCAGCAGTTACTCGCGCGCCTCTAACTATGGCTACACCTTC
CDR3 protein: CASSYSRASNYGYTF

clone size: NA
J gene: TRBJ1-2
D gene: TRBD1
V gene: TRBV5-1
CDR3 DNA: TGCGCCAGCAGCTTGCAACAGGGGGCGAGTAAGTTCTATGGCTACACCTTC
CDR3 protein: CASSLQQGASKFYGYTF

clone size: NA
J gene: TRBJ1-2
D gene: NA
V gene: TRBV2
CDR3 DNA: TGTGCCAGCCGATACCAGGGAAACTATGGCTACACCTTC
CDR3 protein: CASRYQGNYGYTF

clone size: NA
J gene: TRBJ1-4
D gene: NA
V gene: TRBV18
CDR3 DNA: TGTGCCAGCTCACCAGGTTGGGAGGATGAAAAACTGTTTTTT
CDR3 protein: CASSPGWEDEKLFF

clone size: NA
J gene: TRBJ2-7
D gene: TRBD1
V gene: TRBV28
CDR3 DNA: TGTGCCAGCAGTATCCCGGGACAGGGATCCTACGAGCAGTACTTC
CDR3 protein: CASSIPGQGSYEQYF

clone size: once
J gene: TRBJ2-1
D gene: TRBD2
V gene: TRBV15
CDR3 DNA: TGTGCCACCAGCGGGAGGGACCTTCGTGTCAATGAGCAGTTCTTC
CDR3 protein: CATSGRDLRVNEQFF

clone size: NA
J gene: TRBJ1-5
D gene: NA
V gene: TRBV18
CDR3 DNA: TGTGCCAGCTCACCAGCGGGGAGTAGTCAGCCCCAGCATTTT
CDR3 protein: CASSPAGSSQPQHF

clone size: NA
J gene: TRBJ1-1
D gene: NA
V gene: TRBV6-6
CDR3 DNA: TGTGCCAGTATAAGAGAAACTAACACTGAAGCTTTCTTT
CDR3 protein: CASIRETNTEAFF

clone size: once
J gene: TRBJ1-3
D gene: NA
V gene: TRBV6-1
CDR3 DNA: TGTGCCAGCAGGAAGGAGGGTTGGGTTGGGAACACCATATATTTT
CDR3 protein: CASRKEGWVGNTIYF

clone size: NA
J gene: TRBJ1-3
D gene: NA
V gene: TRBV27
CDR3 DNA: TGTGCCAGCAGTCGGGATCAGGGGTCAGGAAACACCATATATTTT
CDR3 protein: CASSRDQGSGNTIYF

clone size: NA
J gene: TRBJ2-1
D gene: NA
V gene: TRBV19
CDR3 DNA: TGTGCCAGTTGGGGCCTCTCCTACAATGAGCAGTTCTTC
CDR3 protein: CASWGLSYNEQFF

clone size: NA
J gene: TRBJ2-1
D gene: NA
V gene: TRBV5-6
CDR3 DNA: TGTGCCAGCAGCTTGGACAGATCGACGAAACCGAGCTCCTACAATGAGCAGTTCTTC
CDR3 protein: CASSLDRSTKPSSYNEQFF

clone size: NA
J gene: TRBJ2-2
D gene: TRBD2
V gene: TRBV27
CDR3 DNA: TGTGCCAGCAGTTATAGCGGGTTCGCGAACACCGGGGAGCTGTTTTTT
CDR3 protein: CASSYSGFANTGELFF

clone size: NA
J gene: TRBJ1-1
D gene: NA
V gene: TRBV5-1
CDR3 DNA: TGCGCCAGCGGAGGTAGGGGGGAAGCTTTCTTT
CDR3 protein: CASGGRGEAFF

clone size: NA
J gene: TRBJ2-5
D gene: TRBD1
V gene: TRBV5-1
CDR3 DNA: TGCGCCAGCAGCCCCCGGGACAGGGGGCTCGAGACCCAGTACTTC
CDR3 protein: CASSPRDRGLETQYF

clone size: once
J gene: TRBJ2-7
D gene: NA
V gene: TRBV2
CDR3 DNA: TGTGCCAGCACATCACAGTTCTCCTACGAGCAGTACTTC
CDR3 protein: CASTSQFSYEQYF

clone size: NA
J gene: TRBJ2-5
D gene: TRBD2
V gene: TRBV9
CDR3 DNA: TGTGCCAGCAGCGTAGACGGGAGGCAAGAGACCCAGTACTTC
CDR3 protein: CASSVDGRQETQYF